This T cell receptor beta chain was recorded in a study of cytomegalovirus exposure and HLA in healthy donors listed by TCRdb under 2017. A note on the overall study: According to an earlier analysis of several hundred of the donors, about 179 million T cells yielded 117 million unique TCR beta sequences and around 280 Gb of sequence data. A later analysis re-examined previously published TCR beta repertoires from just over 650 donors and added high-resolution HLA genotyping to investigate patterns of TCR occurrence. Of the 300 to 500 genotyped donors, 81% were placed in the genetic ancestry cluster associated with self-reported Caucasian donors. High-throughput TCR immunosequencing, statistical association of individual TCRs with disease status, and machine learning were combined to predict cytomegalovirus infection status. Both class I and class II loci were covered by HLA typing, at four-digit resolution. Rather than using new phenotypic data, the later analysis identified candidate immune exposures from TCR beta sequences and from how often those sequences occurred across donors. Genome-wide SNP genotypes for about 65% of the roughly 700 donors were used in a later genetic analysis, which treated that subset as a discovery cohort. Across roughly 420 genotyped donors of the cohort, an average of approximately 240,000 unique TCR beta nucleotide sequences per donor were sequenced, and around 19% of those sequences were non-productive. All discovery cohort repertoires had been generated on a single sequencing platform. Because of strong linkage in the cohort, four or five DR-DQ haplotypes were treated as single units for association and clustering. The T cell repertoires of about 700 subjects were profiled by immunosequencing and related to cytomegalovirus serostatus. Typing coverage varied by locus: roughly 629-640 donors for A, B, C, DRB1 and DQB1; roughly 560 for DQA1; 606 for DPA1; about 450 for DPB1. An early release covering more than 500 HLA-typed donors comprised about 290 gigabases of sequencing data and approximately 85 million unique TCR sequences. Alongside the repertoire data, information on donor age, sex, ethnicity and CMV serostatus was compiled. Besides the first cohort of under 700 subjects, a separate validation cohort made up of roughly 120 different subjects was used. The study aimed to test whether cataloging public T cell receptors could reveal signatures of past pathogen exposure. An earlier analysis of 587 of the donors used high-throughput TCR beta sequencing to judge whether each TCR beta V gene segment behaved as functional or pseudogenic. Summary of the overall study and its limitations: Presence/absence analyses assumed roughly uniform sequencing depth across donors, an assumption that may not hold. The only immune exposure information available for the cohort was CMV serostatus. Linkage disequilibrium might explain the correlated functional status among segregating V segments, but an unknown experimental factor could not be ruled out. In an earlier analysis of under 600 of the donors, most TCR beta V segments were observed in productive rearrangements about 87% or about 30% of the time, broadly matching IMGT annotations. While some public TCRs were present in many individuals, most TCR sequences turned up only very rarely across donors. It was suggested by the authors that the approach could potentially be generalized to other disease states and immunological phenotypes. According to a later genetic analysis, donors in an Asian-associated ancestry cluster had fewer N-insertions in productive TCRs than the approximately 630-donor mean. A further reported finding was that TCR beta sequences accurately predicted the HLA-A and HLA-B alleles for most subjects in the first cohort. Some IMGT-functional V segments, including TRBV6-2 and TRBV6-3, could not be told apart with the 87-base-pair reads, so those segments were excluded. In vitro tests confirmed that a few of the cytomegalovirus-associated TCR beta chains recognize cytomegalovirus antigens. HLA typing was unavailable for some donors at each locus, so association tests used only the typed subset. In a later analysis, TCR association rates were found to vary across HLA loci, with the most associated TCRs seen for DRB1 alleles and the fewest for HLA-C alleles. A total of 150 or so TCR beta chains were listed by the study as associated with cytomegalovirus. In a later analysis, most CMV-associated TCR beta chains were found to appear HLA-restricted, with HLA associations seemingly driven largely by CMV exposure. V-gene and J-gene trimming of TCR beta chains was associated with a missense DCLRE1C variant in a later genetic analysis, and the association was replicated in an independent cohort. The sequencing pipeline was judged likely to have produced a cluster of highly shared sequence variants as a technical artifact. This cohort had only TCR beta chains sequenced, and the lack of alpha or paired-chain data limited which features could be detected. According to a later analysis, parvovirus B19, influenza, CMV and Epstein-Barr virus appeared linked to several top co-occurrence clusters. The classifier was reported to diagnose cytomegalovirus status with high specificity and sensitivity in both the original cohort and the validation cohort. A later analysis found that HLA-associated TCR beta chains were more clonally expanded and had lower generation probabilities than equally common non-associated chains. Specific HLA alleles were associated with some 15,000 TCR beta sequences at a false discovery rate of 0.05 in a later analysis. When HLA alleles, especially DR and DQ, strongly co-occurred, TCR associations were difficult to assign to individual alleles. Because counts were too low, some 17 rarely observed V segments, including chromosome 9 orphons, were left out of the earlier analysis of about 500 of the donors.

In total, 500 to 700 healthy bone marrow donors made up the cohort. Cohort members were all nominally healthy when sampled, although unrecorded immune exposures were likely present. The donor tested CMV seronegative, placing the donor among the roughly 400 seronegative members of the cohort. Every donor gave a peripheral blood sample, and the peripheral blood mononuclear cells from that sample were used for TCR beta sequencing. The Qiagen DNeasy Blood Extraction Kit was used to extract genomic DNA from the blood cell samples. On this clone itself: Its recognized antigen is unknown.

The library was built by means of the immunoSEQ multiplex PCR assay. The multiplex PCR relied on a mix of 60 forward primers for TCR Vbeta segments and 13 reverse primers for TCR Jbeta segments. The CDR3 region of rearranged TCR beta genes was amplified from genomic DNA by a multiplex PCR assay. On the Illumina HiSeq System, the amplified TCR beta libraries were sequenced as 87-base-pair reads. In the authors' own workflow: In a later analysis, roughly 80 million unique TCR beta chains were counted across the roughly 610 repertoires, and about 9.9 million of these chains were shared by at least two donors. Raw reads were error-corrected and collapsed into unique sequences with a nearest-neighbor algorithm that merged closely related sequences to remove PCR and sequencing errors. Alignment of CDR3 sequences to IMGT reference sequences was used to assign V, D and J gene segments. For a sequence to be retained, a match of at least six nucleotides to both a V gene segment and a J gene segment was required. Rearrangements were called productive when the CDR3 lacked stop codons and stayed in frame with V and J; all others were non-productive. Following IMGT convention, CDR3 was defined as the stretch from the second conserved V-encoded cysteine up to the conserved J-encoded phenylalanine. In an earlier analysis of 587 of the donors, sequences lacking an unambiguous match to a single V gene segment were excluded. An earlier analysis of fewer than 750 of the donors classified V segments as functional when productive rearrangements were above 56.7% and as segregating when the standard deviation between donors was above 5%. A statistical classification framework was developed to diagnose cytomegalovirus status using the catalog of TCR beta chain sequences. In a later analysis, TCR nucleotide sequences were compared against IMGT/GENE-DB human TR gene sequences so that V and J genes could be assigned. A later analysis assigned CDR3 sequences and most-parsimonious VDJ recombination scenarios with the TCRdist pipeline. A later analysis defined each TCR beta chain by its CDR3 amino acid sequence plus V-gene family, and excluded reads lacking a unique V-gene family. To address suspected cross-contamination and a sequencing artifact, a later analysis removed over 500 highly shared, low-generation-probability nucleotide sequences. In a later analysis, a clonal expansion index was calculated for each public chain from normalized within-repertoire ranks of inferred template counts. In a later analysis, generation probabilities were computed with a VDJ recombination model fitted to out-of-frame rearrangements, and the resulting probabilities were checked against IGoR. A later analysis scored TCR-TCR, TCR-HLA and TCR-CMV co-occurrence with hypergeometric tests, applying a repertoire-size bias correction to TCR pairs. A later analysis estimated false discovery rates by permuting HLA or CMV assignments 20 times. In a later analysis, co-occurring TCRs were grouped using DBSCAN, with TCRdist sequence similarity added in when clustering inside HLA-allele-positive subsets. Repertoires with fewer than 30,000 or more than 120,000 public chains, plus five repertoires with anomalous nucleotide sharing, were excluded from co-occurrence clustering. Not all clones reach the TCRdb copy of this immuneACCESS table, which keeps in-frame sequences only. Checked studies attribute under half of the gap to unresolved V genes and leave the rest unexplained. That table gives V, J and clone size, and the DNA gave D and trimming. The table held for this sample gives more than 95,000 clones. The ten largest clones represent about 3.2% of the sample.

CDR1 SEHNR and CDR2 FQNEAQ are derived from the germline V gene (reference sequence). The V and J ends are trimmed by 2 bases and 2 bases, leaving 21 bases between them. There are 18 amino acids in the CDR3, from cysteine to phenylalanine inclusive. The sequence is cut down to CDR3 DNA, 54 bases in frame from base 1. The source material was PBMCs. The rearranged segments are TRBV7-9 and TRBJ1-2; D gene: possibly TRBD1, on 5 matching bases. This TCR derives from a man in his forties in good health and CMV-seronegative. The encoded CDR3 is CASSLSSLQGSRNYGYTF. The DNA sequence is as follows: TGTGCCAGCAGCTTATCGAGTCTCCAGGGCAGTAGAAACTATGGCTACACCTTC. The full variable domain, completed from the reference TRBV7-9 and TRBJ1-2 proteins outside the CDR3, reads DTGVSQNPRHKITKRGQNVTFRCDPISEHNRLYWYRQTLGQGPEFLTYFQNEAQLEKSRLLSDRFSAERPKGSFSTLEIQRTEQGDSAMYLCASSLSSLQGSRNYGYTFGSGTRLTVV.